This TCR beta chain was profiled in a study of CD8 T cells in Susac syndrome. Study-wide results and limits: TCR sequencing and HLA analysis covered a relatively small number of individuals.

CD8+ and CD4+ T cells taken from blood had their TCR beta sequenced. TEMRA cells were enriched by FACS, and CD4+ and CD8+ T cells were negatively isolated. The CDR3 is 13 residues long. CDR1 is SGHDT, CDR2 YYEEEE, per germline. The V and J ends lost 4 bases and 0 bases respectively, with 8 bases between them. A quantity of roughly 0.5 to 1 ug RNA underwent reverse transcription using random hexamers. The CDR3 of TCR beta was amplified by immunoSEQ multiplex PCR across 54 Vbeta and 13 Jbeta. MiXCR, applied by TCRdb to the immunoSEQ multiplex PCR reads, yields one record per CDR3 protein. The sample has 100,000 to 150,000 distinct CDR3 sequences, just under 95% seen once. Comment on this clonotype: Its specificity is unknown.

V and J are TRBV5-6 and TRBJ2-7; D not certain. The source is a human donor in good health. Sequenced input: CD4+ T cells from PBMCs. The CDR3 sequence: CASSGSLSYEQYF. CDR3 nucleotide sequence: TGTGCCAGCAGCGGTTCCCTCTCCTACGAGCAGTACTTC.